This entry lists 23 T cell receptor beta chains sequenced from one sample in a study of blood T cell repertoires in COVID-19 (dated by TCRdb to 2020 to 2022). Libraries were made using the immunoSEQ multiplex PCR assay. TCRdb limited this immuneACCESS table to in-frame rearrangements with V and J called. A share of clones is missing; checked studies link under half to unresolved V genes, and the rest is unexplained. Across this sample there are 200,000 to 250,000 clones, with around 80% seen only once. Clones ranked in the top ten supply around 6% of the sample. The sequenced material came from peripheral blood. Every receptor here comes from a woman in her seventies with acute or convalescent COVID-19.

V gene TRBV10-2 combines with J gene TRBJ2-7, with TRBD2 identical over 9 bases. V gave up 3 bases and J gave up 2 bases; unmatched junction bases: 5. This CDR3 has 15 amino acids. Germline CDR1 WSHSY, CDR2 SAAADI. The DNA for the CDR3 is TGCGCCAGCAGTGATGAGCGGGAGGCTCCCTACGAGCAGTACTTC. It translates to CASSDEREAPYEQYF.

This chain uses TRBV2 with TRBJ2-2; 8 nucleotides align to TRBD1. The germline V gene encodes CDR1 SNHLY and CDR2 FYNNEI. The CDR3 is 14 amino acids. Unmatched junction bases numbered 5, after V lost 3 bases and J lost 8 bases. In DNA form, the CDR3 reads TGTGCCAGCAGTGAGGACAGGGCGTCAGGGGAGCTGTTTTTT. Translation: CASSEDRASGELFF.

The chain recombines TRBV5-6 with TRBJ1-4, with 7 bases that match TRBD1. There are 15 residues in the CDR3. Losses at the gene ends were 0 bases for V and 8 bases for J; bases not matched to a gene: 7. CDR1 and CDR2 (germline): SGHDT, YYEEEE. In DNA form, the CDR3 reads TGTGCCAGCAGCTTGGGGACAGGCATTGGGGAAAAACTGTTTTTT. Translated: CASSLGTGIGEKLFF.

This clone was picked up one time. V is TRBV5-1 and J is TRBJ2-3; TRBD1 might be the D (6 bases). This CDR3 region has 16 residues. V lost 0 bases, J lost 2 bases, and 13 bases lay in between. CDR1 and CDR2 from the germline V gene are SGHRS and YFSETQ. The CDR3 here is CASSLGQGRVTDTQYF. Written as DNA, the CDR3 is TGCGCCAGCAGCTTGGGCCAGGGGAGAGTCACAGATACGCAGTATTTT.

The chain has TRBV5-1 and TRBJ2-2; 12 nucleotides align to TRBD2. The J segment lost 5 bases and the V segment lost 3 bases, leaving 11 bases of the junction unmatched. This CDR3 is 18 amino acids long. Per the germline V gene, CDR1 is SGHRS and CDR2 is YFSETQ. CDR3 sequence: CASSSQTSGRGGTGELFF. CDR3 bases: TGCGCCAGCAGCTCTCAGACTAGCGGGAGAGGTGGGACCGGGGAGCTGTTTTTT.

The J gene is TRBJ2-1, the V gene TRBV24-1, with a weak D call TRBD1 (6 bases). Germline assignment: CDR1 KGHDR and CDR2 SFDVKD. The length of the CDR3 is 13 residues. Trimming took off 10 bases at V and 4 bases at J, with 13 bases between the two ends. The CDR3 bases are TGTGCCACAACGGGACACCCTTACAATGAGCAGTTCTTC. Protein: CATTGHPYNEQFF.

Here the CDR3 DNA reads TGCGCCAGCAGCTTGGAAGGACAGCGCTCTGGAAACACCATATATTTT. This codes for CASSLEGQRSGNTIYF. The V gene is TRBV5-1, the J gene TRBJ1-3; a possible D gene is TRBD1 (6 bases). This CDR3 region has 16 residues. V lost 0 bases and J lost 0, with 10 bases in between. In germline, CDR1 is SGHRS, CDR2 YFSETQ.

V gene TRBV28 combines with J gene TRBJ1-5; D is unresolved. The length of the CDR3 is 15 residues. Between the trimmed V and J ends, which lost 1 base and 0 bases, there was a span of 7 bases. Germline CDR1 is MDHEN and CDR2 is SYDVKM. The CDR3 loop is CASSLYPGSNQPQHF. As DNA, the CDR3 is TGTGCCAGCAGTTTATATCCGGGTAGCAATCAGCCCCAGCATTTT.

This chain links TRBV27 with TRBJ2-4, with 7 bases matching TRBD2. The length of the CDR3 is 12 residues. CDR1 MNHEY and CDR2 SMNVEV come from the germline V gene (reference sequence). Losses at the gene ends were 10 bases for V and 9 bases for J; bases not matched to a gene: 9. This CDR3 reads CATQISGGIQYF. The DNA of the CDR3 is TGTGCCACCCAGATCTCGGGGGGCATTCAGTACTTC.

This chain's CDR3 is CASSQVAGLAGSGRETQYF. The CDR3 DNA reads TGTGCCAGCAGCCAAGTTGCGGGACTAGCGGGATCAGGGCGAGAGACCCAGTACTTC. V gene TRBV3-1 (or the pseudogene TRBV3-2) combines with J gene TRBJ2-5; 13 bases are shared with TRBD2. The CDR3 spans 19 residues. V dropped 1 base and J dropped 4; count of bases not matched to a gene: 12. Germline V CDR1 and CDR2: LGHDT, YNNKEL (reference sequence).

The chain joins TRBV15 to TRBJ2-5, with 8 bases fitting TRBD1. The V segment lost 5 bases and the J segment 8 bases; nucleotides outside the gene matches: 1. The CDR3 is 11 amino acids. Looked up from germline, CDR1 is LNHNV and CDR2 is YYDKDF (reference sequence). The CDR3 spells CATSQGATQYF. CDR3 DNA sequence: TGTGCCACCAGCCAGGGGGCTACCCAGTACTTC.

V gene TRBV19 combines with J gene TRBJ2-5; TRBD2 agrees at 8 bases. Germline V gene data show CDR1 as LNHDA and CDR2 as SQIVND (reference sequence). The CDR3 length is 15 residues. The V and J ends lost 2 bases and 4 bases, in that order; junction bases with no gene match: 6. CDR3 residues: CASSISTSDLETQYF. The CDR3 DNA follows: TGTGCCAGTAGTATATCGACTAGCGATCTAGAGACCCAGTACTTC.

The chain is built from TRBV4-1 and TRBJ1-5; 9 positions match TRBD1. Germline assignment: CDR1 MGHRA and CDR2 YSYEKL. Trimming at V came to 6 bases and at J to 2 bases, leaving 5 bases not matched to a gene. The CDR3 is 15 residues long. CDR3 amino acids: CASSLTGGGNQPQHF. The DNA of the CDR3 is TGCGCCAGCAGTCTCACAGGGGGCGGCAATCAGCCCCAGCATTTT.

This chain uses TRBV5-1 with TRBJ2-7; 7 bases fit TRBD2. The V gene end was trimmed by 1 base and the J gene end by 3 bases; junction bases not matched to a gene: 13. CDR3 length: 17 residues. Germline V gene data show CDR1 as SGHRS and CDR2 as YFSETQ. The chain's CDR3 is CASSLLSLREPIYEQYF. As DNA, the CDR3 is TGCGCCAGCAGCTTGCTCTCCTTGCGGGAGCCCATCTACGAGCAGTACTTC.

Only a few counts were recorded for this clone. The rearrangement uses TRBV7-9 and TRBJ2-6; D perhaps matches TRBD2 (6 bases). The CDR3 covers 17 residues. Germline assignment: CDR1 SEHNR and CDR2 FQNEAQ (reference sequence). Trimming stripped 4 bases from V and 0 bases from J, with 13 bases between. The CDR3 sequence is CASSSSALSSGANVLTF. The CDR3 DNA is TGTGCCAGCAGCTCTAGCGCCCTTTCCTCTGGGGCCAACGTCCTGACTTTC. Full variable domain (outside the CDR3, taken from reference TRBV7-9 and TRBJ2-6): DTGVSQNPRHKITKRGQNVTFRCDPISEHNRLYWYRQTLGQGPEFLTYFQNEAQLEKSRLLSDRFSAERPKGSFSTLEIQRTEQGDSAMYLCASSSSALSSGANVLTFGAGSRLTVL.

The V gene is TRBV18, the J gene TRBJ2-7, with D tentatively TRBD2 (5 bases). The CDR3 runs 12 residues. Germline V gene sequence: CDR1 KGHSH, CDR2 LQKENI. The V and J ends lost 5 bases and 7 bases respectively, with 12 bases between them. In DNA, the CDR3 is TGTGCCAGCTCATCCGACCGGGGAGAGCAGTACTTC. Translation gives CASSSDRGEQYF.

In DNA form, the CDR3 reads TGTGCCAGCTCGGCAGGTCGGAATCAGCCCCAGCATTTT. This gives the protein CASSAGRNQPQHF. The genes are TRBV18 and TRBJ1-5; D remains unclear. The CDR3 is made up of 13 amino acids. V was cut by 6 bases and J by 4 bases, with 10 bases left in between. CDR1 and CDR2 (germline): KGHSH, LQKENI.

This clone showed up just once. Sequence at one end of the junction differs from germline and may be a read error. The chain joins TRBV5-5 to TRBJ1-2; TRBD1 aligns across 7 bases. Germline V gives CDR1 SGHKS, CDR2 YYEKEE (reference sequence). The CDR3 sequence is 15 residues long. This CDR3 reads CASSSTGQANYGYTF. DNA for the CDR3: TGTGCCAGCAGCTCAACAGGACAGGCTAATTATGGCTACACCTTC.

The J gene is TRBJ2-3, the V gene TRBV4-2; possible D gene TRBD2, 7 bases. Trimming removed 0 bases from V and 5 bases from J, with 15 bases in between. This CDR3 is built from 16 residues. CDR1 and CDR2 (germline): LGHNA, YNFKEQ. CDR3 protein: CASSQDVGEGGDTQYF. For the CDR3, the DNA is TGTGCCAGCAGCCAAGATGTGGGGGAGGGGGGAGATACGCAGTATTTT.

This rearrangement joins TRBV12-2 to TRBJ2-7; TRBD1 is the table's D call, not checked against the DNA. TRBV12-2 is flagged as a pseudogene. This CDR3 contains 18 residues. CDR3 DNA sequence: TGTGCAAGTCGCTTACGAAGGACAGGGGGAGAGAGCTCCTACGAGCAGTACTTC. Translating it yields CASRLRRTGGESSYEQYF.

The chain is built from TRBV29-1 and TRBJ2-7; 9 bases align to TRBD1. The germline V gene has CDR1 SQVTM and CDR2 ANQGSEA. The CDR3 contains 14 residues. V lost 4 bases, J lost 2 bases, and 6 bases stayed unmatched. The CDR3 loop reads CSVARTGVTYEQYF. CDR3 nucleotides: TGCAGCGTTGCTCGGACAGGGGTAACCTACGAGCAGTACTTC.

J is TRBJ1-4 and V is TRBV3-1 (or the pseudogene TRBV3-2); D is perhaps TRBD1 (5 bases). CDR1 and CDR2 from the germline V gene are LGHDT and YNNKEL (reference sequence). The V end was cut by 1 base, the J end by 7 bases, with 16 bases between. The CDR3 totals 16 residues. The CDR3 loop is CASSQGTGGTGEKLFF. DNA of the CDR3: TGTGCCAGCAGCCAAGGAACGGGGGGGACCGGTGAAAAACTGTTTTTT.

CDR3 in DNA: TGTGCCAGCAGCGTAGGGAGCGGGAGCTCCTACAATGAGCAGTTCTTC. It codes for CASSVGSGSSYNEQFF. The chain is built from TRBV9 and TRBJ2-1; 8 bases are a match to TRBD2. The CDR3 runs to 16 residues. Trimming cost V 0 bases and J 0 bases; bases outside gene matches: 2. CDR1 is SGDLS, CDR2 YYNGEE, per germline.